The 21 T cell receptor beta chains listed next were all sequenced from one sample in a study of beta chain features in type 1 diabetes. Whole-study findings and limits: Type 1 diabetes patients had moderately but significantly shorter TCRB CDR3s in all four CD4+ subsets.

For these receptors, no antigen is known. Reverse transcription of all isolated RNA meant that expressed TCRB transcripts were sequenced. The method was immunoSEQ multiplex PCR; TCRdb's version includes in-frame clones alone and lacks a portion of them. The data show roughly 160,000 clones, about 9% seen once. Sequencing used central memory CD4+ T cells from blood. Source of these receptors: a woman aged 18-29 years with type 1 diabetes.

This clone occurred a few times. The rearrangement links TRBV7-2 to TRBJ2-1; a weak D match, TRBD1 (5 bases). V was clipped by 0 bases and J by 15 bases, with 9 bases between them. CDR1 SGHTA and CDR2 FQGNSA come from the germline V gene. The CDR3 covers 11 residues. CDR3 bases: TGTGCCAGCAGCTTAGCGGGGCGATGGTTCTTC. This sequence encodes CASSLAGRWFF.

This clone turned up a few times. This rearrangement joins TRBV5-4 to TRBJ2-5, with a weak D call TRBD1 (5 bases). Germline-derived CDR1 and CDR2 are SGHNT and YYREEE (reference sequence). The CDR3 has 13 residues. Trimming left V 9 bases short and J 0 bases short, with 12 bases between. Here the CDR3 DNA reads TGTGCCACCCTCAGGGCCAACCAAGAGACCCAGTACTTC. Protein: CATLRANQETQYF.

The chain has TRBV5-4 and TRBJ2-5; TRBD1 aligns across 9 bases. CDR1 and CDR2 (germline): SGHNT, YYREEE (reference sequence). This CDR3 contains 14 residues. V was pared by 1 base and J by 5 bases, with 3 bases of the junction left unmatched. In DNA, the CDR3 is TGTGCCAGCAGCTTGACAGGGGGCATGGAGACCCAGTACTTC. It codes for CASSLTGGMETQYF.

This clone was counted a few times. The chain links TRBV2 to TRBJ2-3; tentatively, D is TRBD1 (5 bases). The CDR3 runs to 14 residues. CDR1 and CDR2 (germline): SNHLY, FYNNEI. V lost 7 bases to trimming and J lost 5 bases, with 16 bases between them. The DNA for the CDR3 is TGTGCCAGCACGGCCCTACTCCAGGGAGATACGCAGTATTTT. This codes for CASTALLQGDTQYF.

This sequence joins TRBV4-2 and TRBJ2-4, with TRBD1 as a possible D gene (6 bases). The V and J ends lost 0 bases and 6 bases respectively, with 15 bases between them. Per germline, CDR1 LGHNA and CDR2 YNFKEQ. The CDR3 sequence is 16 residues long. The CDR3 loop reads CASSQDRGADRNIQYF. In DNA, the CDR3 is TGTGCCAGCAGCCAAGATCGAGGGGCGGACAGAAACATTCAGTACTTC.

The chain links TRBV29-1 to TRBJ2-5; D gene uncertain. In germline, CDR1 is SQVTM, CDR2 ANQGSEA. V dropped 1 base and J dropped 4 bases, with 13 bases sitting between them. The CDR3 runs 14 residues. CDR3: CSVEVPRGRETQYF. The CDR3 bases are TGCAGCGTTGAAGTACCGCGCGGAAGAGAGACCCAGTACTTC.

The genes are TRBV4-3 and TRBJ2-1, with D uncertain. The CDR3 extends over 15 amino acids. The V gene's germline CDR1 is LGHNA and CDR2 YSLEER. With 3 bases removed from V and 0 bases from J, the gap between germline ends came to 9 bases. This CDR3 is CASSHARASYNEQFF. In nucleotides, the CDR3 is TGCGCCAGCAGCCACGCGCGAGCCTCCTACAATGAGCAGTTCTTC.

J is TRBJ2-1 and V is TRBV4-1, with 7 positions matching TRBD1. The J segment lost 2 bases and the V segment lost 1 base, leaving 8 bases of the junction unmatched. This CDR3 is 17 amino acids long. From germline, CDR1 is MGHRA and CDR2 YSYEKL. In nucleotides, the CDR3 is TGCGCCAGCAGCCAAGGTCGGGACAGCTATACCTACAATGAGCAGTTCTTC. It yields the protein CASSQGRDSYTYNEQFF.

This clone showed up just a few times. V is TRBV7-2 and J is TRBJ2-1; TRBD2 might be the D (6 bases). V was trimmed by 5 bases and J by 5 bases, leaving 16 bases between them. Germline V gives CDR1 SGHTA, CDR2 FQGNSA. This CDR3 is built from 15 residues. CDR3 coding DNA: TGTGCCAGCAGCCCCCGGGGGAGAGGGAACAATGAGCAGTTCTTC. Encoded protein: CASSPRGRGNNEQFF.

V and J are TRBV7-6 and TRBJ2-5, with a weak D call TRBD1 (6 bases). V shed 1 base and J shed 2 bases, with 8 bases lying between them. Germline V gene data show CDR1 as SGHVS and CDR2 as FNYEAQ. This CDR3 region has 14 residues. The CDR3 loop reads CASSLGQAQETQYF. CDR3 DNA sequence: TGTGCCAGCAGCTTAGGACAGGCACAAGAGACCCAGTACTTC.

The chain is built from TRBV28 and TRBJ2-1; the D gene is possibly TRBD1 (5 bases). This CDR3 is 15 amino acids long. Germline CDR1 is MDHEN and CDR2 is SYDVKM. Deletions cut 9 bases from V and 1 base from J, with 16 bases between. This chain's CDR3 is CASRQQTESYNEQFF. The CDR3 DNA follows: TGTGCCAGTCGACAGCAGACAGAATCCTACAATGAGCAGTTCTTC.

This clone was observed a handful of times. The CDR3 nucleotides are TGTGCCAGCAGCCCCGACACCACCTCCTACGAGCAGTACTTC. Its translation: CASSPDTTSYEQYF. This chain links TRBV5-4 with TRBJ2-7, with D unclear. Germline assignment: CDR1 SGHNT and CDR2 YYREEE (reference sequence). V lost 4 bases and J lost 0, with 11 bases in between. CDR3 length equals 14 residues.

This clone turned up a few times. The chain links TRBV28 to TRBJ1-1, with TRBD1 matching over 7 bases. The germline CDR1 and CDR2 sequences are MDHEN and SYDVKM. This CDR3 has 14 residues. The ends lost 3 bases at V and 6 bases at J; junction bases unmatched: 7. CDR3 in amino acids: CASSFRGVWPEAFF. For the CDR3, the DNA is TGTGCCAGCAGTTTCAGGGGGGTATGGCCTGAAGCTTTCTTT.

CDR3 in amino acids: CASSEAVWRAGELFF. The CDR3 nucleotides are TGTGCCAGCAGTGAAGCGGTATGGCGGGCCGGGGAGCTGTTTTTT. This chain links TRBV2 with TRBJ2-2; D may be TRBD2 (5 bases). This CDR3 is built from 15 residues. Trimming cost V 0 bases and J 6 bases, with 11 bases left between them. Germline CDR1 SNHLY, CDR2 FYNNEI.

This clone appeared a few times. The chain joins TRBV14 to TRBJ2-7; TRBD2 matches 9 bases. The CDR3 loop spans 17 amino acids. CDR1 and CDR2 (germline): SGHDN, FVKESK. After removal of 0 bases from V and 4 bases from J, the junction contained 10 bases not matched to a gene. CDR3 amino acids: CASSQDRGRANVYEQYF. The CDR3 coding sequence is TGTGCCAGCAGCCAAGACCGCGGGAGGGCCAATGTTTACGAGCAGTACTTC.

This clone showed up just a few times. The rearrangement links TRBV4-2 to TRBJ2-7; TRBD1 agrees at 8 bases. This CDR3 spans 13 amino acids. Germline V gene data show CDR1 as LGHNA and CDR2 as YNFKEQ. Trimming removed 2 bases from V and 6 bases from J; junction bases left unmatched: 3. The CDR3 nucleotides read TGTGCCAGCAGCCAACAGGGGGCTGGCGAGCAGTACTTC. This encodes CASSQQGAGEQYF.

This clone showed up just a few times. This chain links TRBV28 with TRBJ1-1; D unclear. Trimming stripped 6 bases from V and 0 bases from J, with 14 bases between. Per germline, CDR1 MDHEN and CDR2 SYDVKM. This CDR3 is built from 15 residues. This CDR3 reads CASRSLLGLNTEAFF. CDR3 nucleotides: TGTGCCAGCAGATCTTTACTCGGTCTGAACACTGAAGCTTTCTTT.

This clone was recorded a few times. The CDR3 bases are TGTGCCAGCAGCCAAGATCTGTTGAACACTGAAGCTTTCTTT. It translates to CASSQDLLNTEAFF. This sequence joins TRBV4-2 and TRBJ1-1; D is ambiguous. Trimming removed 0 bases at V and 0 bases at J, with 5 bases between. CDR1 and CDR2 (germline): LGHNA, YNFKEQ. CDR3 length equals 14 residues.

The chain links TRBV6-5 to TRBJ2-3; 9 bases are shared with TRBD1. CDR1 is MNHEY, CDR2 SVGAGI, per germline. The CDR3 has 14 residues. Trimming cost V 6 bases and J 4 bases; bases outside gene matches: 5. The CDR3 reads CASRLTGGPDTQYF. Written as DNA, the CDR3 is TGTGCCAGCAGGTTGACAGGGGGGCCAGATACGCAGTATTTT.

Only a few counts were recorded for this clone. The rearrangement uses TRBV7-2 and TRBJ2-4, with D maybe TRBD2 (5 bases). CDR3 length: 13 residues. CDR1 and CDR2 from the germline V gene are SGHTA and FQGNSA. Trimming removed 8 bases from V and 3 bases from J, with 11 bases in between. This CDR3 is CASGVRGKNIQYF. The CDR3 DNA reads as TGTGCCAGCGGGGTCCGGGGCAAAAACATTCAGTACTTC.

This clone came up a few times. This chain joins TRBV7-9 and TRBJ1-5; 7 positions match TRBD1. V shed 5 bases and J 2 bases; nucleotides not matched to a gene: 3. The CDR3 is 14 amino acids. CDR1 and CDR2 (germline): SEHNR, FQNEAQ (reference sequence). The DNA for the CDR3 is TGTGCCAGCAGCCCAGGGACAGGCAATCAGCCCCAGCATTTT. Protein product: CASSPGTGNQPQHF.